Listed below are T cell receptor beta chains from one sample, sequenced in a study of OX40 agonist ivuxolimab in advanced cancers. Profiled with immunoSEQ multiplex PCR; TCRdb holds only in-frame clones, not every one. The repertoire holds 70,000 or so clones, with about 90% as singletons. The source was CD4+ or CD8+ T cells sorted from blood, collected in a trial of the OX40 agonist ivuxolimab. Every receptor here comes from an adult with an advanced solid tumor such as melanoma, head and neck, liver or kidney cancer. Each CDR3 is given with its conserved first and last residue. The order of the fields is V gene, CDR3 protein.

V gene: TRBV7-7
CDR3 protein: CASSVGLSGDTQYF

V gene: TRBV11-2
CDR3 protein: CASSPGDRGNQETQYF

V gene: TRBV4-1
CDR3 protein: CASSQDRLTLAKNIQYF

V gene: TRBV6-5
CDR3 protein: CASSRDYSNQPQHF

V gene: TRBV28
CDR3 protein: CASRSAGAGETQYF

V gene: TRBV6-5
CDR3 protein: CASSYYGGAGNTIYF

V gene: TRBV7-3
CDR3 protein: CASSPGLAGVAEQYF

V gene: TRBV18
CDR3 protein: CASSPTGWNTEAFF

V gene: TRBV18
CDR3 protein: CASSPGQGLNTEAFF

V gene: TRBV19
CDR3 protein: CASSIAGVLDEQFF

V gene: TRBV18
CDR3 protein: CASSPGAGDNEKLFF

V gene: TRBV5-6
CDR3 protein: CASSLERRVSGYEQFF

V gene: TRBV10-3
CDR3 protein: CAIRDSNQPQHF

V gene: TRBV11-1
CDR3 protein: CASSQDLTGSSYGYTF

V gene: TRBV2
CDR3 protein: CASSAEGQVTGELFF

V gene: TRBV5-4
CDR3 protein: CASSSRTGSNEQYF

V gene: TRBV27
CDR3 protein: CASSLGFPSHEQYF

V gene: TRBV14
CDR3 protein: CASSRGQSNTEAFF

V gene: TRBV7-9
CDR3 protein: CASSFADTDTQYF

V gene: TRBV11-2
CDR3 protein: CASSARTGGYEQYF

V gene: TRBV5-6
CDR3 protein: CASSSGYTGELFF

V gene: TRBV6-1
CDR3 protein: CASREAENQPQHF

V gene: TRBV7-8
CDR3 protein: CASSPAYEQYF

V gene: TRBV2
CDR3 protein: CASKEGRNQPQHF

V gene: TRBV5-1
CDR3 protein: CASSLDGSAFNEQFF